This T cell receptor (beta chain) derives from a study of radiotherapy plus CTLA-4 blockade in lung cancer. The CDR3 spans 13 residues. The V segment lost 6 bases and the J segment 11 bases; nucleotides outside the gene matches: 4. Germline V gene lookup returns CDR1 MNHNS and CDR2 SASEGT. Profiled with immunoSEQ multiplex PCR; TCRdb holds only in-frame clones, not every one. The repertoire includes more than 95,000 clones, roughly 79% of them detected once, and 2.5% to 3.5% sits in the top ten. This receptor was taken from a human donor with non-small cell lung cancer who had a partial response to radiotherapy plus ipilimumab. Some clones in this sample may be carry-over from other donors' samples. The sample consisted of peripheral blood, taken from a patient treated with radiotherapy plus ipilimumab. The chain uses TRBV6-1 and TRBJ1-4, with TRBD1 identical over 12 bases. Written as DNA, the CDR3 is TGTGCCAGCAGCCGGGACAGGGGGCACAAACTGTTTTTT. This codes for CASSRDRGHKLFF.